One sample yielded the 20 T cell receptor beta chains listed below, sequenced in a study of T cell responses to AZD1222 COVID-19 vaccine. The data were produced by immunoSEQ multiplex PCR, yet TCRdb's version contains in-frame clones alone and is incomplete. The table shows fewer than 150,000 clones, with about 90% occurring only once. The sequencing here drew on peripheral blood, taken 28 days after the second AZD1222 dose. These receptors came from an adult who received the AZD1222 COVID-19 vaccine.

The gene calls are TRBV6-5 and TRBJ2-3, with D hard to call. There are 15 residues in the CDR3. Per germline, CDR1 MNHEY and CDR2 SVGAGI. Between the trimmed V and J ends, which lost 9 bases and 1 base, there was a span of 17 bases. The CDR3 sequence: CASLSRNRGTDTQYF. CDR3 DNA sequence: TGTGCCAGTTTATCGAGGAATCGGGGCACAGATACGCAGTATTTT.

This chain connects TRBV5-4 to TRBJ1-3; unclear D gene. Germline assignment: CDR1 SGHNT and CDR2 YYREEE (reference sequence). CDR3 length: 13 amino acids. Trimming took off 2 bases at V and 4 bases at J, with 7 bases between the two ends. This chain's CDR3 is CASSFYGGNTIYF. In DNA, the CDR3 is TGTGCCAGCAGCTTCTACGGGGGAAACACCATATATTTT.

Worth noting for this clone: Mismatch with germline at one junction end may stem from a read error. The gene calls are TRBV19 and TRBJ1-5; D is uncertain. Germline CDR1 and CDR2: LNHDA and SQIVND (reference sequence). The CDR3 has 13 residues. CDR3 protein: CASRWDRNLPQHF. The CDR3 DNA reads as TGTGCCAGTAGGTGGGATCGTAATCTGCCCCAGCATTTT.

The gene calls are TRBV6-5 and TRBJ2-7; D gene ambiguous. Trimming took 8 bases from V and 3 from J, leaving 14 bases between them. Germline values: CDR1 MNHEY, CDR2 SVGAGI. This CDR3 contains 13 residues. The CDR3 bases are TGTGCCAGCGGCAGGTCAGCCGTCTACGAGCAGTACTTC. Protein: CASGRSAVYEQYF.

The chain uses TRBV10-3 and TRBJ2-5, with 7 nucleotides matching TRBD1. V shed 3 bases, J shed 3 bases, and the junction held 7 bases outside the gene matches. CDR1 and CDR2 from the germline V gene are ENHRY and SYGVKD. This CDR3 spans 15 amino acids. The CDR3 is CAISEGGRGEETQYF. DNA of the CDR3: TGTGCCATCAGTGAAGGGGGCAGGGGTGAAGAGACCCAGTACTTC.

The chain is built from TRBV27 and TRBJ2-7; D may be TRBD1 or TRBD2 (6 bases each). Per germline, CDR1 MNHEY and CDR2 SMNVEV (reference sequence). Between the trimmed V and J ends, which lost 10 bases and 6 bases, there was a span of 28 bases. The length of the CDR3 is 16 residues. CDR3 sequence: CATPLPQDSAGGEQYF. The CDR3, as DNA: TGTGCCACCCCCCTCCCCCAGGACAGCGCCGGGGGCGAGCAGTACTTC.

The chain uses TRBV20-1 and TRBJ2-3; D not certain. Germline V lookup: CDR1 DFQATT, CDR2 SNEGSKA (reference sequence). V shed 3 bases and J shed 6 bases, with 10 bases lying between them. The CDR3 is 12 amino acids. CDR3 in amino acids: CSASELTDTQYF. CDR3 coding DNA: TGCAGTGCTAGTGAGCTTACGGATACGCAGTATTTT.

The chain combines TRBV5-6 with TRBJ2-5; no clear D gene. The germline V gene has CDR1 SGHDT and CDR2 YYEEEE. The CDR3 runs to 13 residues. Trimming took off 2 bases at V and 0 bases at J, with 5 bases between the two ends. The CDR3 here is CASSLIDQETQYF. The DNA for the CDR3 is TGTGCCAGCAGCTTAATCGACCAAGAGACCCAGTACTTC.

The chain employs TRBV7-6 and TRBJ1-5, with TRBD1 identical over 7 bases. The CDR3 contains 17 residues. Germline CDR1 and CDR2: SGHVS and FNYEAQ. The junction had 12 bases not matched to a gene; V was cut back by 6 bases and J by 1 base. The CDR3 here is CASSFRNRDRSNQPQHF. The CDR3 region has the DNA TGTGCCAGCAGTTTTCGCAACCGGGACAGAAGCAATCAGCCCCAGCATTTT.

This clone is a singleton in its sample. The CDR3: CASSYPGQGVYEQFF. The CDR3 DNA is TGTGCCAGCAGTTATCCGGGACAGGGGGTCTATGAGCAGTTCTTC. V gene TRBV28 combines with J gene TRBJ2-1; TRBD1 matches at 11 bases. The trim removed 4 bases at V and 8 bases at J, leaving 7 bases unmatched. This CDR3 comprises 15 residues. Per the germline V gene, CDR1 is MDHEN and CDR2 is SYDVKM.

J is TRBJ2-7 and V is TRBV6-5; D is perhaps TRBD1 (5 bases). V was trimmed by 6 bases and J by 9 bases, leaving 21 bases between them. CDR1 MNHEY and CDR2 SVGAGI come from the germline V gene. This CDR3 contains 14 residues. CDR3 sequence reads: CASSPLGPVHRQYF. The CDR3 DNA is TGTGCCAGCAGCCCGTTGGGGCCGGTACACAGGCAGTACTTC.

V usage is TRBV5-1 and J usage is TRBJ2-2; D uncertain. The V and J ends lost 0 bases and 4 bases respectively, with 10 bases between them. There are 15 residues in the CDR3. The germline gives CDR1 SGHRS, CDR2 YFSETQ. CDR3 sequence reads: CASSLEDRSTGELFF. The CDR3 DNA reads TGCGCCAGCAGCTTGGAGGATAGGAGCACCGGGGAGCTGTTTTTT.

The rearrangement uses TRBV2 and TRBJ2-2; 9 bases agree with TRBD2. The trim removed 9 bases at V and 2 bases at J, leaving 10 bases unmatched. The V gene's germline CDR1 is SNHLY and CDR2 FYNNEI. The CDR3 runs to 16 residues. The CDR3: CASTSRGGENTGELFF. The DNA of the CDR3 is TGTGCCAGTACCTCGCGCGGGGGGGAAAACACCGGGGAGCTGTTTTTT. The full variable domain, in which reference TRBV2 and TRBJ2-2 provide the parts outside the CDR3, is EPEVTQTPSHQVTQMGQEVILRCVPISNHLYFYWYRQILGQKVEFLVSFYNNEISEKSEIFDDQFSVERPDGSNFTLKIRSTKLEDSAMYFCASTSRGGENTGELFFGEGSRLTVL.

The V and J genes are TRBV5-1 and TRBJ2-3; 7 bases fit TRBD1. The CDR3 sequence is 16 residues long. Per the germline V gene, CDR1 is SGHRS and CDR2 is YFSETQ. V lost 1 base, J lost 1 base, and 6 bases stayed unmatched. CDR3 in DNA: TGCGCCAGCAGCTTGTTTGGGCAGGGGGGCACAGATACGCAGTATTTT. This translates into CASSLFGQGGTDTQYF.

This chain joins TRBV10-2 and TRBJ2-5; TRBD2 matches at 16 bases. CDR1 is WSHSY and CDR2 is SAAADI in the germline V gene. After removal of 3 bases from V and 5 bases from J, the junction contained 6 bases not matched to a gene. The CDR3 is 17 residues long. CDR3 protein: CASSDGTSGGAGETQYF. Here the CDR3 DNA reads TGCGCCAGCAGTGATGGGACTAGCGGGGGGGCTGGGGAGACCCAGTACTTC.

The J gene is TRBJ2-3, the V gene TRBV5-1, with TRBD2 identical over 9 bases. Trimming took 0 bases from V and 4 from J; bases not matched to a gene: 6. CDR1 is SGHRS and CDR2 is YFSETQ in the germline V gene. The CDR3 loop spans 16 amino acids. The CDR3 sequence is CASSLVGLAEPDTQYF. Here the CDR3 DNA reads TGCGCCAGCAGCTTGGTGGGACTAGCAGAGCCAGATACGCAGTATTTT.

The chain combines TRBV28 with TRBJ1-3; possible D gene TRBD1, 6 bases. The V gene's germline CDR1 is MDHEN and CDR2 SYDVKM. This CDR3 has 14 amino acids. V was shortened by 3 bases and J by 4 bases, with 10 bases between the two germline ends. The CDR3 DNA reads TGTGCCAGCAGTTTGTGGGGGCCAGGAAACACCATATATTTT. As protein: CASSLWGPGNTIYF.

The chain has TRBV3-1 (or the pseudogene TRBV3-2) and TRBJ1-4; 10 positions match TRBD1. The germline V gene has CDR1 LGHDT and CDR2 YNNKEL (reference sequence). The V segment lost 4 bases and the J segment 7 bases; nucleotides outside the gene matches: 6. This CDR3 spans 15 amino acids. Written as DNA, the CDR3 is TGTGCCAGCAGCCGAACCGGGACAGGGGCTGAAAAACTGTTTTTT. The encoded protein is CASSRTGTGAEKLFF.

This chain links TRBV28 with TRBJ1-2; D is unclear. V lost 2 bases, J lost 7 bases, and 11 bases lay in between. The length of the CDR3 is 13 residues. Germline V gives CDR1 MDHEN, CDR2 SYDVKM. CDR3: CASSLMGAGGYTF. CDR3 DNA sequence: TGTGCCAGCAGTTTAATGGGCGCTGGTGGCTACACCTTC.

The chain uses TRBV15 and TRBJ2-1, with D possibly TRBD1 on 6 matching bases. CDR1 and CDR2 (germline): LNHNV, YYDKDF (reference sequence). This CDR3 spans 16 amino acids. Trimming cost V 1 base and J 0 bases, with 10 bases left between them. The CDR3 bases are TGTGCCACCAGCAGAGGTGGCAGGGGCTCCTACAATGAGCAGTTCTTC. Translation: CATSRGGRGSYNEQFF.